A single sample is the source of the 21 T cell receptor beta chains below, sequenced in a study of technical replicates of blood from a handful of donors (dated by TCRdb to the late 2010s). The protocol used for the library was the immunoSEQ multiplex PCR assay. TCRdb re-hosts the immuneACCESS table, in-frame sequences only. Its copies lack some clones; in the studies checked, an unresolved V gene accounts for under half of them, and the cause for the rest is not known. Within this sample are about 79,000 clones, with about 90% of them counted one time only. The ten largest account for about 0.38% of the sample. Sequencing was carried out using T cells isolated from PBMCs. These receptors were collected from a human donor in good health. Some clones in this sample may be carry-over from other donors' samples.

This clone was counted once. V gene TRBV6-6 combines with J gene TRBJ1-1, with unresolved D. This CDR3 has 14 residues. V was clipped by 2 bases and J by 3 bases, with 10 bases between them. Germline CDR1 and CDR2: MNHNY and SVGAGI (reference sequence). CDR3 coding DNA: TGTGCCAGCAGTTACGGCCATCCCTACACTGAAGCTTTCTTT. Translation gives CASSYGHPYTEAFF.

The rearrangement links TRBV5-4 to TRBJ1-1, with D maybe TRBD1 (5 bases). The V end was cut by 6 bases, the J end by 1 base, with 10 bases between. This CDR3 region has 13 residues. Germline V gene lookup returns CDR1 SGHNT and CDR2 YYREEE (reference sequence). This chain's CDR3 is CASNYQGNTEAFF. CDR3 bases: TGTGCCAGCAATTACCAGGGGAACACTGAAGCTTTCTTT.

The chain carries TRBV5-4 and TRBJ2-1; 10 bases agree with TRBD1. Germline-derived CDR1 and CDR2 are SGHNT and YYREEE (reference sequence). The V gene end was trimmed by 4 bases and the J gene end by 7 bases; junction bases not matched to a gene: 8. CDR3 size: 15 residues. CDR3 residues: CASSPGTGVINEQFF. CDR3 nucleotides: TGTGCCAGCAGCCCCGGGACAGGGGTCATAAATGAGCAGTTCTTC.

J is TRBJ2-1 and V is TRBV11-3, with TRBD1 matching over 10 bases. Trimming took 6 bases from V and 8 from J; bases not matched to a gene: 10. The CDR3 has 15 residues. In germline, CDR1 is SGHNT, CDR2 YENEEA. CDR3 amino acids: CASSISRDRGDEQFF. The CDR3, as DNA: TGTGCCAGCAGTATTTCCCGGGACAGGGGCGATGAGCAGTTCTTC.

J is TRBJ1-2 and V is TRBV6-1; 9 bases line up with TRBD1. Germline V lookup: CDR1 MNHNS, CDR2 SASEGT. J gave up 4 bases and V 1 base, and 10 bases lay outside the gene matches. The CDR3 length is 17 residues. The CDR3 sequence is CASSEVLGVGQGYGYTF. The CDR3 DNA sequence: TGTGCCAGCAGTGAAGTTCTCGGGGTGGGACAGGGCTATGGCTACACCTTC.

This chain connects TRBV6-5 to TRBJ1-1; no reliable D call. CDR1 and CDR2 (germline): MNHEY, SVGAGI. Between the trimmed V and J ends, which lost 2 bases and 1 base, there was a span of 8 bases. The CDR3 totals 14 residues. The CDR3 coding sequence is TGTGCCAGCAGTTACAGGGAGGGGAACACTGAAGCTTTCTTT. This codes for CASSYREGNTEAFF.

This chain uses TRBV5-1 with TRBJ1-2; TRBD1 is a possible D gene (5 bases). The CDR3 has 14 residues. With 2 bases removed from V and 4 bases from J, the gap between germline ends came to 12 bases. Germline CDR1 reads SGHRS; CDR2 reads YFSETQ. The DNA of the CDR3 is TGCGCCAGCAGCTTAACTCAGGGTGGCTATGGCTACACCTTC. Its protein is CASSLTQGGYGYTF.

CDR3 amino acids: CASSQVVRGRDGYTF. The CDR3, as DNA: TGCGCCAGCAGCCAAGTAGTTAGGGGGCGCGATGGCTACACCTTC. V gene TRBV4-1 combines with J gene TRBJ1-2; 7 bases agree with TRBD1. Germline trimming cut 1 base from V and 6 bases from J; bases unmatched to any gene: 8. The germline gives CDR1 MGHRA, CDR2 YSYEKL. CDR3 size: 15 residues.

The chain links TRBV13 to TRBJ2-2; the D gene is possibly TRBD2 (6 bases). V gave up 2 bases and J gave up 3 bases, with 16 bases separating them. Germline CDR1 is PRHDT and CDR2 is FYEKMQ (reference sequence). The CDR3 sequence is 17 residues long. CDR3 nucleotides: TGTGCCAGCAGCTTAAGCTCGTTAGCGGAAGACACCGGGGAGCTGTTTTTT. The encoded protein is CASSLSSLAEDTGELFF.

V usage is TRBV7-3 and J usage is TRBJ2-7, with a weak D call TRBD2 (5 bases). V lost 1 base and J 8 bases, leaving 12 bases between the germline ends. The germline V gene encodes CDR1 SGHTA and CDR2 FQGTGA. The length of the CDR3 is 13 residues. The CDR3 nucleotides read TGTGCCAGCAGCTTAAATCGCGAGGGCCAGCAGTACTTC. As protein: CASSLNREGQQYF.

The chain has TRBV12-5 and TRBJ2-2; maybe TRBD2 (6 bases). Germline CDR1 reads LGHNT; CDR2 reads FRNRAP. V was shortened by 1 base and J by 6 bases, with 6 bases between the two germline ends. The CDR3 is 13 residues long. The CDR3 loop is CASGLAGAGELFF. CDR3 DNA: TGTGCTAGTGGTTTGGCGGGGGCCGGGGAGCTGTTTTTT.

This chain joins TRBV4-1 and TRBJ1-2; maybe TRBD1 (6 bases). CDR3 size: 15 residues. V was clipped by 4 bases and J by 6 bases, with 18 bases between them. CDR1 and CDR2 from the germline V gene are MGHRA and YSYEKL. The CDR3 is CASSPVAGALDGYTF. The CDR3 nucleotides read TGCGCCAGCAGCCCAGTGGCAGGGGCTTTAGATGGCTACACCTTC.

V and J are TRBV9 and TRBJ2-5; the D is unclear. There are 13 residues in the CDR3. Germline-derived CDR1 and CDR2 are SGDLS and YYNGEE. V shed 2 bases and J shed 5 bases, with 10 bases lying between them. The CDR3 region is CASSVQERETQYF. CDR3 nucleotide sequence: TGTGCCAGCAGCGTTCAGGAAAGGGAGACCCAGTACTTC.

The genes are TRBV30 and TRBJ2-3; TRBD2 agrees at 8 bases. V lost 0 bases and J lost 1; bases outside the gene matches: 0. The CDR3 runs to 14 residues. Germline-derived CDR1 and CDR2 are GTSNPN and SVGIG (reference sequence). The CDR3 bases are TGTGCCTGGAGTGTACTAGCGGGCACAGATACGCAGTATTTT. This translates into CAWSVLAGTDTQYF.

This sequence joins TRBV4-3 and TRBJ2-1, with TRBD2 as a possible D gene (6 bases). This CDR3 has 13 amino acids. The germline gives CDR1 LGHNA, CDR2 YSLEER. Trimming took off 3 bases at V and 14 bases at J, with 17 bases between the two ends. The CDR3 DNA is TGCGCCAGCAGCCATGGCCTCGGGACTGTCGAGTTCTTC. As protein: CASSHGLGTVEFF.

This sequence joins TRBV4-1 and TRBJ2-2, with D unresolved. Trimming cost V 3 bases and J 1 base, with 6 bases left between them. The germline gives CDR1 MGHRA, CDR2 YSYEKL. The CDR3 runs 14 residues. The CDR3 spells CASSHAQNTGELFF. The CDR3 bases are TGCGCCAGCAGCCATGCACAGAACACCGGGGAGCTGTTTTTT.

The chain combines TRBV27 with TRBJ1-2, with 7 bases matching TRBD1. The J segment lost 4 bases and the V segment lost 4 bases, leaving 6 bases of the junction unmatched. CDR3 length equals 14 residues. Germline lookup yields CDR1 MNHEY and CDR2 SMNVEV (reference sequence). The CDR3 sequence is CASSSSTGSYGYTF. DNA for the CDR3: TGTGCCAGCAGTTCCTCGACAGGGAGCTATGGCTACACCTTC.

The V gene is TRBV5-1, the J gene TRBJ2-6; 9 nucleotides align to TRBD1. This CDR3 region has 16 residues. CDR1 and CDR2 (germline): SGHRS, YFSETQ. Trimming at V came to 7 bases and at J to 0 bases, leaving 5 bases not matched to a gene. The DNA for the CDR3 is TGCGCCAGCGGGGACAGGGAGGTCTCTGGGGCCAACGTCCTGACTTTC. Its translation is CASGDREVSGANVLTF.

The chain employs TRBV7-2 and TRBJ1-5; D not certain. The CDR3 runs to 16 residues. Germline assignment: CDR1 SGHTA and CDR2 FQGNSA. The V end was cut by 4 bases, the J end by 0 bases, with 13 bases between. The CDR3 DNA reads as TGTGCCAGCAGCTCCCACAGCTCTTATAGCAATCAGCCCCAGCATTTT. Protein product: CASSSHSSYSNQPQHF. The variable domain in full, completed from reference TRBV7-2 and TRBJ1-5, reads GAGVSQSPSNKVTEKGKDVELRCDPISGHTALYWYRQSLGQGLEFLIYFQGNSAPDKSGLPSDRFSAERTGGSVSTLTIQRTQQEDSAVYLCASSSHSSYSNQPQHFGDGTRLSIL.

The gene calls are TRBV28 and TRBJ2-7, with D perhaps TRBD1 (6 bases). The V end lost 5 bases, the J end lost 0 bases, and 14 bases lay between the germline ends. This CDR3 spans 15 amino acids. CDR1 and CDR2 from the germline V gene are MDHEN and SYDVKM. The CDR3 is CASSPLQGSSYEQYF. The CDR3 DNA is TGTGCCAGCAGTCCCCTCCAGGGGAGCTCCTACGAGCAGTACTTC.

The chain combines TRBV4-1 with TRBJ1-2; 8 nucleotides match TRBD1. This CDR3 region has 16 residues. Germline lookup yields CDR1 MGHRA and CDR2 YSYEKL. V lost 0 bases, J lost 1 base, and 4 bases stayed unmatched. CDR3 DNA sequence: TGCGCCAGCAGCCAAGACCGGACAGGGAATAACTATGGCTACACCTTC. It encodes CASSQDRTGNNYGYTF.